The TCR beta chain described here comes from a study of T cell responses to AZD1222 COVID-19 vaccine. Study-level findings and limits: Donors were mostly white British, more females; clonal diversity possibly underestimated. Dominant at 160-218 and 743-854, vaccine-associated CD4 TCRs also spanned spike. Close to half of spike-specific TCRs reportedly recognize unmutated variant regions. Of the AZD1222 recipients, only 5 or 6 were seropositive at baseline.

Libraries were prepared by immunoSEQ multiplex PCR; TCRdb keeps only in-frame clonotypes and omits some of them. Of 120,000 to 150,000 clones in the sample, 91% were seen once. For this clone: Its specificity is not known.

CDR3 length: 14 amino acids. V lost 5 bases and J lost 9; bases outside the gene matches: 8. Germline V gives CDR1 LGHDT, CDR2 YNNKEL (reference sequence). The chain has TRBV3-1 (or the pseudogene TRBV3-2) and TRBJ2-7; 12 nucleotides match TRBD1. The input for sequencing was peripheral blood, taken 28 days after the second dose of the MenACWY control vaccine. This clonotype was obtained from an adult who received the MenACWY meningococcal vaccine as a control. CDR3 nucleotide sequence: TGTGCCAGCAGCTCCCGGGACAGGGGGCGAGGGCAGTACTTC. It yields the protein CASSSRDRGRGQYF.